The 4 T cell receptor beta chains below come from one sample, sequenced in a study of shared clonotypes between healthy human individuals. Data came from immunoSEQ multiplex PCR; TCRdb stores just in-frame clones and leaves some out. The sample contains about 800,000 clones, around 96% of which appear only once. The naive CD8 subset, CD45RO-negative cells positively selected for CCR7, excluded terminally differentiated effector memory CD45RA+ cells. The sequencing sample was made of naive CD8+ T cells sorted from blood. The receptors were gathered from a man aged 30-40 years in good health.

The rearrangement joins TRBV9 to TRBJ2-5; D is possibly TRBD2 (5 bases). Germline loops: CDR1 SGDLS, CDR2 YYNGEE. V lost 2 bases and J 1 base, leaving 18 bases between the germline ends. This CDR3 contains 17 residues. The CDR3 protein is CASSVPAEGPTQETQYF. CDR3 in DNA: TGTGCCAGCAGCGTGCCCGCAGAGGGCCCCACCCAAGAGACCCAGTACTTC.

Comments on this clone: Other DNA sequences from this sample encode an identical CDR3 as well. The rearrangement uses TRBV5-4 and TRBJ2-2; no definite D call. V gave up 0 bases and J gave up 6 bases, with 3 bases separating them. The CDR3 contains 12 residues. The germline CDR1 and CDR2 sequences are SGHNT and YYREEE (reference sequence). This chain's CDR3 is CASSLVSGELFF. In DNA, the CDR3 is TGTGCCAGCAGCTTGGTTTCCGGGGAGCTGTTTTTT.

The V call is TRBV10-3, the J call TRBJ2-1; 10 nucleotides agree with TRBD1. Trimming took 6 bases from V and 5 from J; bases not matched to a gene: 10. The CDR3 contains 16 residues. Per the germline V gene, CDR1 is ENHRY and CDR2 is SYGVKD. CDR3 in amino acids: CAISTTDRGLDNEQFF. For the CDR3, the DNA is TGTGCCATCAGCACCACGGACAGGGGGTTAGACAATGAGCAGTTCTTC.

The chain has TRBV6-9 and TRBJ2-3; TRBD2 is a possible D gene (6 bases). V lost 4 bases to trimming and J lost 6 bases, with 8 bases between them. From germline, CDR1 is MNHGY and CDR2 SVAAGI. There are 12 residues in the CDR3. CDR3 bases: TGTGCCAGCAGTTTGCTAGCGGATACGCAGTATTTT. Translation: CASSLLADTQYF.